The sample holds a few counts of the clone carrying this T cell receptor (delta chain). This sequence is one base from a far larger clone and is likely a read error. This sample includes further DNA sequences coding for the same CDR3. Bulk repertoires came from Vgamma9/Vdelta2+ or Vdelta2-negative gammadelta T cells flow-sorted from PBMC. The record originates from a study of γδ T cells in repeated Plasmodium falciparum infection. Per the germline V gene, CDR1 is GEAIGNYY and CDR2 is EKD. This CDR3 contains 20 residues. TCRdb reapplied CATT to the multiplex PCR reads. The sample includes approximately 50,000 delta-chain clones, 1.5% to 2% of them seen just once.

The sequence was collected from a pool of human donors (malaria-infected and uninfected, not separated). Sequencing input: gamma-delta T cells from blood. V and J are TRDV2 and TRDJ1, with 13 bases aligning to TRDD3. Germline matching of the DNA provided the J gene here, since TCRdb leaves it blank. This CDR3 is CACDTILLGDTRAYTDKLIF. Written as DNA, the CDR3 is TGTGCCTGTGACACGATATTACTGGGGGATACGCGGGCTTACACCGACAAACTCATCTTT.